Below, 9 T cell receptor beta chains from the same sample are listed, as sequenced in a study of blood T cell repertoires in COVID-19. Repertoires were generated with immunoSEQ multiplex PCR, while TCRdb's copy carries only in-frame clones and drops some. The repertoire includes fewer than 65,000 clones, 79% of them detected once, and 20% to 30% sits in the top ten. The sample taken for sequencing was peripheral blood. Receptors originate from a man aged 70-80 years with acute or convalescent COVID-19.

This clone showed up just once. This chain connects TRBV5-1 to TRBJ2-5, with 13 bases that match TRBD2. CDR1 is SGHRS and CDR2 is YFSETQ in the germline V gene. V was pared by 5 bases and J by 5 bases, with 3 bases of the junction left unmatched. CDR3 length equals 14 residues. The CDR3 loop reads CASRPGLAGETQYF. CDR3 nucleotides: TGCGCCAGCAGACCGGGACTAGCGGGGGAGACCCAGTACTTC.

This clone has at least ten counts. The chain links TRBV27 to TRBJ2-1; D perhaps matches TRBD2 (6 bases). The ends were cut back, 0 bases at V and 1 base at J, with 10 bases in the middle. CDR1 MNHEY and CDR2 SMNVEV come from the germline V gene (reference sequence). The CDR3 has 16 amino acids. The CDR3 loop reads CASSLSVAESYNEQFF. DNA for the CDR3: TGTGCCAGCAGTTTATCGGTAGCGGAATCCTACAATGAGCAGTTCTTC.

The rearrangement uses TRBV6-6 and TRBJ1-5; unclear D gene. Germline V gene lookup returns CDR1 MNHNY and CDR2 SVGAGI (reference sequence). V lost 6 bases and J lost 0, with 15 bases in between. CDR3 size: 16 residues. The CDR3 loop reads CASSGAGWPSNQPQHF. In nucleotides, the CDR3 is TGTGCCAGCAGCGGTGCGGGCTGGCCTAGCAATCAGCCCCAGCATTTT.

V usage is TRBV19 and J usage is TRBJ1-1; D is uncertain. CDR1 and CDR2 (germline): LNHDA, SQIVND (reference sequence). This CDR3 contains 13 residues. V was cut by 5 bases and J by 4 bases, with 11 bases left in between. The CDR3 sequence is CASSVREGTEAFF. In DNA, the CDR3 is TGTGCCAGTAGTGTTAGGGAGGGCACTGAAGCTTTCTTT.

This sequence joins TRBV6-5 and TRBJ2-1, with D hard to call. Germline CDR1 and CDR2: MNHEY and SVGAGI. With 7 bases removed from V and 7 bases from J, the gap between germline ends came to 11 bases. CDR3 length equals 12 residues. This chain's CDR3 is CASISRWNEQFF. The CDR3 nucleotides are TGTGCCAGCATTTCCAGGTGGAATGAGCAGTTCTTC.

The chain has TRBV5-4 and TRBJ2-7; 12 bases line up with TRBD1. V lost 4 bases, J lost 7 bases, and 12 bases stayed unmatched. Germline-derived CDR1 and CDR2 are SGHNT and YYREEE (reference sequence). The CDR3 has 16 residues. CDR3 protein: CASSPGMGQGAYEQYF. CDR3 in DNA: TGTGCCAGCAGCCCCGGCATGGGACAGGGGGCTTATGAGCAGTACTTC.

The CDR3 region is CASSSYLGANVLTF. The CDR3 nucleotides are TGTGCCAGCAGCTCCTACTTAGGGGCCAACGTCCTGACTTTC. The chain employs TRBV27 and TRBJ2-6; D unclear. V gave up 6 bases and J gave up 4 bases, with 10 bases separating them. The CDR3 consists of 14 residues. The V gene's germline CDR1 is MNHEY and CDR2 SMNVEV (reference sequence).

The chain combines TRBV7-9 with TRBJ1-2; 10 bases agree with TRBD1. There are 15 residues in the CDR3. Germline lookup yields CDR1 SEHNR and CDR2 FQNEAQ (reference sequence). V shed 5 bases, J shed 3 bases, and the junction held 6 bases outside the gene matches. The CDR3 region is CASSARTGGDYGYTF. The DNA for the CDR3 is TGTGCCAGCAGCGCCCGGACAGGGGGAGACTATGGCTACACCTTC.

The chain recombines TRBV27 with TRBJ1-2, with 8 bases identical to TRBD1. CDR1 and CDR2 from the germline V gene are MNHEY and SMNVEV (reference sequence). CDR3 length: 16 amino acids. The V gene end was trimmed by 4 bases and the J gene end by 6 bases; junction bases not matched to a gene: 13. CDR3 nucleotide sequence: TGTGCCAGCAGTTCTCTGCGGACAGGGAGAACGGATGGCTACACCTTC. Translation: CASSSLRTGRTDGYTF.